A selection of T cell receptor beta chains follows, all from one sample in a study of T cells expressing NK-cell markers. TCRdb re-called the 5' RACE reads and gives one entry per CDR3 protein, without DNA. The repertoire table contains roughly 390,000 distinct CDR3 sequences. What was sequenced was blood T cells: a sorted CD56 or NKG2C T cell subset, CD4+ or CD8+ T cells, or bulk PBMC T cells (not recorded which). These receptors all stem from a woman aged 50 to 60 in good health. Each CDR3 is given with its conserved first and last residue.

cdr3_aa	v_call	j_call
CSANPPGGREAFF	TRBV20-1	TRBJ1-1
CASSPITGVGTEAFF	TRBV3-1	TRBJ1-1
CASSPVQLANTEAFF	TRBV12-3/TRBV12-4	TRBJ1-1
CASSYDSGTSGSYEQYF	TRBV7-6	TRBJ2-7
CASSLRQRLAGSTDTQYF	TRBV5-1	TRBJ2-3
CSVEGEHAKEAFF	TRBV29-1	TRBJ1-1
CAISDADRNQPQHF	TRBV10-3	TRBJ1-5
CASSKKGPGLAGIITDTQYF	TRBV5-1	TRBJ2-3
CATSNLRLIEETQYF	TRBV15	TRBJ2-5
CAISESDGETGELFF	TRBV10-3	TRBJ2-2
CSASEGWSNQPQHF	TRBV20-1	TRBJ1-5
CASSGLSGYTF	TRBV25-1	TRBJ1-2
CALSGSSYNEQFF	TRBV10-3	TRBJ2-1
CASSFVSPIREAFF	TRBV5-1	TRBJ1-1
CASSTTTSGGRNIQYF	TRBV3-1	TRBJ2-4
CASSKWTGTYEQYF	TRBV5-1	TRBJ2-7
CASSRYDGLNTEAFF	TRBV5-1	TRBJ1-1
CASSPGDTSWSTGANVLTF	TRBV7-9	TRBJ2-6
CASSQVGTNNEQFF	TRBV4-2	TRBJ2-1
CASSWDYVRGEELFF	TRBV7-8	TRBJ2-2
CASSEDRMKETQYF	TRBV2	TRBJ2-5
CSSRWGGEGTEAFF	TRBV29-1	TRBJ1-1
CASSDGSFSNTEAFF	TRBV6-1	TRBJ1-1
CAVTSGSFGGELFF	TRBV15	TRBJ2-2
CASTDSGSVPDTQYF	TRBV6-5	TRBJ2-3
CASSLTGGEWIYNEQFF	TRBV27	TRBJ2-1
CATSDREYNEQFF	TRBV24-1	TRBJ2-1
CAKGSGNQPQHF	TRBV25-1	TRBJ1-5
CASSFDRVLDTQYF	TRBV5-1	TRBJ2-3
CASSWAGSGSSSYEQYF	TRBV27	TRBJ2-7
CASSQDEGQRDGGREQYF	TRBV3-1	TRBJ2-7
CASSSAGTEYQETQYF	TRBV12-3/TRBV12-4	TRBJ2-5
CASSPGTMLPEAFF	TRBV12-3/TRBV12-4	TRBJ1-1
CASRRGTGYEQYF	TRBV2	TRBJ2-7
CASSLQIWNTEAFF	TRBV5-6	TRBJ1-1
CASSLQSRGRNQPQHF	TRBV7-9	TRBJ1-5
CASSLGGGRPNFNEQFF	TRBV6-5	TRBJ2-1
CASSVGTNSYNEQFF	TRBV9	TRBJ2-1
CAASNNGAYNEQFF	TRBV7-8	TRBJ2-1
CASRTGMASYEQYF	TRBV19	TRBJ2-7
CSAGGDPQETQYF	TRBV20-1	TRBJ2-5
CASTPAALRTNTQYF	TRBV27	TRBJ2-3
CASTLLGGSTDTQYF	TRBV5-1	TRBJ2-3
CASSTGTGGAVIQYF	TRBV19	TRBJ2-4
CASSQEGLDYEQYF	TRBV4-1	TRBJ2-7
CATRRGGTQYF	TRBV24-1	TRBJ2-3
CASSPSAGTAGYTF	TRBV27	TRBJ1-2
CASSQDKWGSETQYF	TRBV4-1	TRBJ2-5
CAISPLAGSSYNEQFF	TRBV10-3	TRBJ2-1